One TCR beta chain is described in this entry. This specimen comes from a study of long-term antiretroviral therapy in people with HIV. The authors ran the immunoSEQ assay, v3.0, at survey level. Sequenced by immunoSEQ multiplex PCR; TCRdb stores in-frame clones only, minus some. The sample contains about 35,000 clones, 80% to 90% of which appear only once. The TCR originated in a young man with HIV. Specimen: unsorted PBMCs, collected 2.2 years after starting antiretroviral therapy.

DNA of the CDR3: TGTGCCAGCAGCAACACCGGCACTGAAGCTTTCTTT. Residues: CASSNTGTEAFF. The chain is built from TRBV7-9 and TRBJ1-1, with unresolved D. Looked up from germline, CDR1 is SEHNR and CDR2 is FQNEAQ (reference sequence). V was cut by 5 bases and J by 4 bases, with 8 bases left in between. The CDR3 covers 12 residues.